The entry below gives a single TCR beta chain sequence along with its context. CDR1 is SGHRS and CDR2 is YFSETQ in the germline V gene. V shed 0 bases and J shed 5 bases, with 12 bases lying between them. The CDR3 is made up of 15 amino acids. Repertoires were generated with immunoSEQ multiplex PCR, while TCRdb's copy carries only in-frame clones and drops some. Of 150,000 to 200,000 clones listed, over 75% are singletons. The data originate from a study of blood T cell repertoires in COVID-19. In the study overall: Donors in the United States, Italy and Spain gave samples during acute or convalescent COVID-19. The cDNA or gDNA used as material had been derived from T cells, B-cell-depleted T cells, or PBMCs.

Seattle enrolled patients during active infection and tracked them longitudinally. This chain connects TRBV5-1 to TRBJ2-1; D uncertain. What was sequenced was peripheral blood. The sequence came from a person aged 65 to 85 with COVID-19, enrolled during active disease. CDR3: CASSLVAGPNNEQFF. The CDR3 coding sequence is TGCGCCAGCAGCTTGGTCGCAGGCCCTAACAATGAGCAGTTCTTC.